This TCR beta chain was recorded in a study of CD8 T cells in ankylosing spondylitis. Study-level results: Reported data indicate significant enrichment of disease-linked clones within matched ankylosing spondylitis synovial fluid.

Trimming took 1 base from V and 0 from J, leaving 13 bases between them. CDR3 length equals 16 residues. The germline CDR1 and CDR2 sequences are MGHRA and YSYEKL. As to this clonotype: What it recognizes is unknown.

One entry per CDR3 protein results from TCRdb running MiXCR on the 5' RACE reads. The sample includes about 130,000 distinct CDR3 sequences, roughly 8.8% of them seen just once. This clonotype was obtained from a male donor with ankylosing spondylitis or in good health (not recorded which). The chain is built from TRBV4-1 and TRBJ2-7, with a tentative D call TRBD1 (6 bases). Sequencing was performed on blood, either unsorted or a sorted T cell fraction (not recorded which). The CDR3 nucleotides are TGCGCCAGCAGCCAAGCGGGGACATCAGGCTCCTACGAGCAGTACTTC. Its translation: CASSQAGTSGSYEQYF.